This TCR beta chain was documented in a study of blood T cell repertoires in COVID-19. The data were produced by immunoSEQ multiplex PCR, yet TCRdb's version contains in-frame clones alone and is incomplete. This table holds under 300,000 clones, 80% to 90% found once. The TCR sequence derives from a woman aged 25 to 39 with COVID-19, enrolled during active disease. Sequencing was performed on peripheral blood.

The CDR3 coding sequence is TGTGCCAGCATTAAGGACAGGGCATTTCGGACCCAGTACTTC. Amino acid sequence: CASIKDRAFRTQYF. The chain employs TRBV6-5 and TRBJ2-5, with 8 positions matching TRBD1. The V and J ends lost 7 bases and 7 bases, in that order; junction bases with no gene match: 11. The CDR3 length is 14 residues. Germline loops: CDR1 MNHEY, CDR2 SVGAGI.